The clone carrying this TCR beta chain was detected many times. What it binds is not known. This sample stems from a study of human T cells and chemical hapten exposure. Overall study: While the approximately 22-week study was under way, patients received diphenylcyclopropenone on the scalp every week.

Methods used by the authors: Samples held a median of about 94,000 TCRs, range about 20,000–690,600. TCRdb independently ran MiXCR on the RACE reads; one entry per CDR3 protein. What appears here as the V and J calls and clone size reflects TCRdb's work, not the paper's. The repertoire holds around 380,000 distinct CDR3 sequences, with 5.5% as singletons. Described time point: pre-sensitization, week 0. Treatment reported: therapeutic diphenylcyclopropenone sensitization with weekly scalp DPC. Regarding the study as a whole: Expanded TCRs grouped into significantly more large CDR3 similarity clusters than controls produced. Donor immune responses may differ from healthy people's, since all donors had alopecia.

The CDR3 runs to 14 residues. CDR1 MNHNY and CDR2 SVGAGI come from the germline V gene (reference sequence). V was pared by 2 bases and J by 6 bases, with 11 bases between. The chain has TRBV6-6 and TRBJ1-3, with D unclear. The input for sequencing was whole blood, taken in connection with sensitization to the hapten diphenylcyclopropenone (DPC). This receptor was taken from a young woman with alopecia areata. Some clones in this sample may be carry-over from other donors' samples. The CDR3 is CASSYDGEENTIYF. The CDR3 coding sequence is TGTGCCAGCAGTTACGACGGGGAGGAAAACACCATATATTTT.